Only a few counts were recorded for the clone carrying this T cell receptor (beta chain). The antigen is undetermined. The data stem from a study of T cells in localized non-small cell lung cancer. Assay: immunoSEQ multiplex PCR; the TCRdb copy retains only in-frame clones and omits some. Of some 38,000 clones in the sample, roughly 92% were seen once. Study results and limitations: Longer overall survival was linked to higher blood T cell density. The study found T cell clonality highest in uninvolved adjacent lung, above tumor.

The source is a female donor over 55 with stage I lung adenocarcinoma. The specimen comprised peripheral blood, sampled before any cancer treatment.

CDR3 nucleotides: TGTGCCAGCCGTGATATACTCCGGGACAGGGACACTGAAGCTTTCTTT. Protein product: CASRDILRDRDTEAFF. V is TRBV7-9 and J is TRBJ1-1; TRBD1 agrees at 9 bases. Germline V gene data show CDR1 as SEHNR and CDR2 as FQNEAQ (reference sequence). J gave up 3 bases and V 8 bases, and 13 bases lay outside the gene matches. The CDR3 contains 16 residues.